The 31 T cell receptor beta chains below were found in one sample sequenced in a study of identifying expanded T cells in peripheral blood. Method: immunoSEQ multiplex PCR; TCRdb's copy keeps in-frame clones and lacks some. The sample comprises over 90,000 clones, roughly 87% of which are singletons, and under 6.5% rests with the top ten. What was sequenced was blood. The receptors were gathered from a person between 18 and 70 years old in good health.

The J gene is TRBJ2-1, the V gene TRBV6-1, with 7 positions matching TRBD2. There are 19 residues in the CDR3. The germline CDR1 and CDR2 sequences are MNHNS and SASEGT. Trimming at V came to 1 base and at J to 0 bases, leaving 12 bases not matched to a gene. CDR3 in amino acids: CASSEVVLAEASSYNEQFF. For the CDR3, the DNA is TGTGCCAGCAGTGAAGTTGTGCTAGCGGAAGCGAGCTCCTACAATGAGCAGTTCTTC.

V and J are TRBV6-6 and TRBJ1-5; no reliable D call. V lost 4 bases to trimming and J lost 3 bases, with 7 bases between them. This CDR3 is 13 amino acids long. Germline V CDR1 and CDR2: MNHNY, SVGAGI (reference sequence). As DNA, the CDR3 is TGTGCCAGCAGTTCGAACCCCAATCAGCCCCAGCATTTT. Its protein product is CASSSNPNQPQHF.

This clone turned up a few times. Here the CDR3 reads CASSLDGGLAGQNGFF. The CDR3 DNA sequence: TGCGCCAGCAGCTTGGATGGGGGACTAGCGGGCCAAAACGGGTTCTTC. The V and J genes are TRBV5-1 and TRBJ2-1; 12 bases agree with TRBD2. J was trimmed by 15 bases and V by 0 bases; bases with no gene match: 13. Per the germline V gene, CDR1 is SGHRS and CDR2 is YFSETQ. The CDR3 has 16 amino acids.

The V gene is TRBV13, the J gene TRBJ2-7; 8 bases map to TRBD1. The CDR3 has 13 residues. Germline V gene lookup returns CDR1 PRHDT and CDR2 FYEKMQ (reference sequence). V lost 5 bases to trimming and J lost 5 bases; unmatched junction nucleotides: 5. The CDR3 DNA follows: TGTGCCAGCAGCCCCAACAGGGGGGACGAGCAGTACTTC. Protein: CASSPNRGDEQYF.

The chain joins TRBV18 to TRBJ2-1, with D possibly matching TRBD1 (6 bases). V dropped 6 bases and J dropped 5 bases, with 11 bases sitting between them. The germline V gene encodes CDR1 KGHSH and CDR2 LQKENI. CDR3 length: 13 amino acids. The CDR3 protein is CASSGTTNNEQFF. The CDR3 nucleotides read TGTGCCAGCTCGGGGACAACCAACAATGAGCAGTTCTTC. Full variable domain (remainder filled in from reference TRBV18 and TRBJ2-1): NAGVMQNPRHLVRRRGQEARLRCSPMKGHSHVYWYRQLPEEGLKFMVYLQKENIIDESGMPKERFSAEFPKEGPSILRIQQVVRGDSAAYFCASSGTTNNEQFFGPGTRLTVL.

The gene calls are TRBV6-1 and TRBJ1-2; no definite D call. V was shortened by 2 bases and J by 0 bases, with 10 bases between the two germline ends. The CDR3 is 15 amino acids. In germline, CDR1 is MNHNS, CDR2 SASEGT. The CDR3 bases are TGTGCCAGCAGTGAAAGAGAGGTCCCTAACTATGGCTACACCTTC. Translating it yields CASSEREVPNYGYTF.

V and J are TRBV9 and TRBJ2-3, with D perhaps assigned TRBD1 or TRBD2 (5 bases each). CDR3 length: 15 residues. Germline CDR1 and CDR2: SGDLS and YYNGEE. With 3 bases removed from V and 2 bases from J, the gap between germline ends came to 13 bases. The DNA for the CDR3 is TGTGCCAGCAGCGAGGTCGGGACCTACACAGATACGCAGTATTTT. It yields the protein CASSEVGTYTDTQYF.

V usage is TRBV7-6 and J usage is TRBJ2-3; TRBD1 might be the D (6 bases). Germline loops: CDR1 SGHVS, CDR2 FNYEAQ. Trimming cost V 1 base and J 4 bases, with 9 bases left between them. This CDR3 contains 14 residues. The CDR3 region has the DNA TGTGCCAGCAGCTTAGATACAGGGTCAGATACGCAGTATTTT. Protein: CASSLDTGSDTQYF. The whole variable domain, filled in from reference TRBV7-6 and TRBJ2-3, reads GAGVSQSPRYKVTKRGQDVALRCDPISGHVSLYWYRQALGQGPEFLTYFNYEAQQDKSGLPNDRFSAERPEGSISTLTIQRTEQRDSAMYRCASSLDTGSDTQYFGPGTRLTVL.

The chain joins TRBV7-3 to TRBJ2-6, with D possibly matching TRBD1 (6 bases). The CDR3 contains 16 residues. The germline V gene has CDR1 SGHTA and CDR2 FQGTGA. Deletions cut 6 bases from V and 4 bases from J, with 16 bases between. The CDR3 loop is CASRRPTGLGANVLTF. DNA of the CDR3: TGTGCCAGCAGGCGTCCCACAGGGCTAGGGGCCAACGTCCTGACTTTC.

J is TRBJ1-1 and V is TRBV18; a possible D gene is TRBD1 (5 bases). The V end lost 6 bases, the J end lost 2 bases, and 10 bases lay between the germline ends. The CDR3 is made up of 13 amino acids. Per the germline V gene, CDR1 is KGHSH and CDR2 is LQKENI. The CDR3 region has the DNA TGTGCCAGCTCGACCGGGACCAACACTGAAGCTTTCTTT. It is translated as CASSTGTNTEAFF.

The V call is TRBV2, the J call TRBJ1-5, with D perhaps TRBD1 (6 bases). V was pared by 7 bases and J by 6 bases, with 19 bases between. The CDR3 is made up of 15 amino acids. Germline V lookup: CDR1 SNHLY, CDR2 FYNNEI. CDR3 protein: CASTVDGGKGQPQHF. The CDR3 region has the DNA TGTGCCAGCACGGTGGACGGGGGCAAGGGTCAGCCCCAGCATTTT. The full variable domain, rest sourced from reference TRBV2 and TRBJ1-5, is EPEVTQTPSHQVTQMGQEVILRCVPISNHLYFYWYRQILGQKVEFLVSFYNNEISEKSEIFDDQFSVERPDGSNFTLKIRSTKLEDSAMYFCASTVDGGKGQPQHFGDGTRLSIL.

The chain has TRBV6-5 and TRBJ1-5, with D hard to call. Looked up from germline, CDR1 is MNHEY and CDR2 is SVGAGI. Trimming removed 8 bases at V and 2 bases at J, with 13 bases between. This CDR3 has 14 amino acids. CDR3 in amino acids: CASGQETGNQPQHF. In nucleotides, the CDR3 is TGTGCCAGCGGGCAGGAAACGGGCAATCAGCCCCAGCATTTT.

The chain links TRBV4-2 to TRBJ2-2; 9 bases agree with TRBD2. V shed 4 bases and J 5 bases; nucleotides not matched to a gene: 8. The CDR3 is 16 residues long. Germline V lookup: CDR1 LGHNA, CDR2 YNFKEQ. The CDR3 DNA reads TGTGCCAGCAGCCGAGAGCGGGGGGCCGTGACCGGGGAGCTGTTTTTT. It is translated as CASSRERGAVTGELFF.

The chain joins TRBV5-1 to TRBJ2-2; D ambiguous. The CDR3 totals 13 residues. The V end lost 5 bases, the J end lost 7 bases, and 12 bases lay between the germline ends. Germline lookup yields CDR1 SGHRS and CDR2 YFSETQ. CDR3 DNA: TGCGCCAGCAGTCCGAGCTGGGTCGGGGAGCTGTTTTTT. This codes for CASSPSWVGELFF.

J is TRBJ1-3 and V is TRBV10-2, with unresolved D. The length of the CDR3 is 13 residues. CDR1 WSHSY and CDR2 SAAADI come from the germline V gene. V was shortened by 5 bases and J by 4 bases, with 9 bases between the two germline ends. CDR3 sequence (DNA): TGCGCCAGCAGTTTTCGAGGGGGAAACACCATATATTTT. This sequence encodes CASSFRGGNTIYF.

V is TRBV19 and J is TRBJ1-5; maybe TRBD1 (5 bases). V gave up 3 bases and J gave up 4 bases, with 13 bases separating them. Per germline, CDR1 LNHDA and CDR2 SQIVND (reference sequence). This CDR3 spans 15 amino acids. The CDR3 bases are TGTGCCAGTAGTATTCGCAGGGATTGGAATCAGCCCCAGCATTTT. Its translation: CASSIRRDWNQPQHF.

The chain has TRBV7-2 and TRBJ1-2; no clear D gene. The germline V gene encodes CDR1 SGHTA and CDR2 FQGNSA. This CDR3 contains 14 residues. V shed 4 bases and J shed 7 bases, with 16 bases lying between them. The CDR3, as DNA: TGTGCCAGCAGCTCCAGCCGGGCAGAAAGTGGCTACACCTTC. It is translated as CASSSSRAESGYTF.

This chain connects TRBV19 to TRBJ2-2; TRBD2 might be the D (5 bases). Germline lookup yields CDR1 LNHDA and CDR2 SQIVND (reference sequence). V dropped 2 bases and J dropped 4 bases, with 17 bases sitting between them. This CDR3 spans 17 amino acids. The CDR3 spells CASSISVVGGLTGELFF. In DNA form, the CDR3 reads TGTGCCAGTAGTATAAGTGTTGTAGGAGGACTCACCGGGGAGCTGTTTTTT. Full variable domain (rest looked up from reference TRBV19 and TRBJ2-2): DGGITQSPKYLFRKEGQNVTLSCEQNLNHDAMYWYRQDPGQGLRLIYYSQIVNDFQKGDIAEGYSVSREKKESFPLTVTSAQKNPTAFYLCASSISVVGGLTGELFFGEGSRLTVL.

The chain's CDR3 is CASSERHTAEAFF. The CDR3 DNA is TGCGCCAGCAGTGAGCGACATACCGCTGAAGCTTTCTTT. The chain recombines TRBV10-1 with TRBJ1-1; no definite D call. Trimming shortened V by 2 bases and J by 6 bases, and 10 bases separated the two germline ends. The CDR3 extends over 13 amino acids. The germline V gene encodes CDR1 WNHNN and CDR2 SYGVQD (reference sequence).

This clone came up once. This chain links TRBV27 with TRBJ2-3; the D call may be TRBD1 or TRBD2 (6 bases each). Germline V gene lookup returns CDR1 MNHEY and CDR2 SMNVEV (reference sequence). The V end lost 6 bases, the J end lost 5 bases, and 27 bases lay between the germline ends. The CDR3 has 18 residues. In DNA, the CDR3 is TGTGCCAGCAGCTCCCGACGGGACAAACCGCGGGGTGTAGATACGCAGTATTTT. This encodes CASSSRRDKPRGVDTQYF.

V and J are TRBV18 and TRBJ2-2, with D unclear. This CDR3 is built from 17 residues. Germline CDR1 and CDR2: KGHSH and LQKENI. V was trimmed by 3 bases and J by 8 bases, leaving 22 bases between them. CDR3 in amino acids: CASSPRVGLSTSGELFF. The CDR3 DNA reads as TGTGCCAGCTCACCTCGCGTCGGGCTCTCTACTTCGGGGGAGCTGTTTTTT.

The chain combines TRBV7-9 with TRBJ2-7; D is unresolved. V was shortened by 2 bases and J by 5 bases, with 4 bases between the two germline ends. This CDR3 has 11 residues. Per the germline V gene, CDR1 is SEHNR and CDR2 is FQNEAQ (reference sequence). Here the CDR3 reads CASSLSDEQYF. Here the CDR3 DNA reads TGTGCCAGCAGCTTATCGGACGAGCAGTACTTC.

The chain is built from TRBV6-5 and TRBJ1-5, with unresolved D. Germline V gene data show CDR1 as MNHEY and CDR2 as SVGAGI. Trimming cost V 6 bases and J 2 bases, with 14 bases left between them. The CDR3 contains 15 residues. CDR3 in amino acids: CASRPFGSGNQPQHF. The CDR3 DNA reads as TGTGCCAGCAGACCTTTCGGCAGTGGCAATCAGCCCCAGCATTTT.

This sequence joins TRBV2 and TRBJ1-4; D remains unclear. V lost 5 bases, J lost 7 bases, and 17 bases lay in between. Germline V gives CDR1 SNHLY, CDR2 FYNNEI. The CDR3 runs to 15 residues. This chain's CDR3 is CASSTQRAGGEKLFF. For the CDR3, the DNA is TGTGCCAGCAGTACCCAGCGGGCGGGTGGTGAAAAACTGTTTTTT. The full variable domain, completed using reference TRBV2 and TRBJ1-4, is EPEVTQTPSHQVTQMGQEVILRCVPISNHLYFYWYRQILGQKVEFLVSFYNNEISEKSEIFDDQFSVERPDGSNFTLKIRSTKLEDSAMYFCASSTQRAGGEKLFFGSGTQLSVL.

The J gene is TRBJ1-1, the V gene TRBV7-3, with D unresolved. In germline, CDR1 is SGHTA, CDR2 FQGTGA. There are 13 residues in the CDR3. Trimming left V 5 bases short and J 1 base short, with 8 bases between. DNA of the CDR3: TGTGCCAGCAGCCTAGGTCGGAACACTGAAGCTTTCTTT. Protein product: CASSLGRNTEAFF.

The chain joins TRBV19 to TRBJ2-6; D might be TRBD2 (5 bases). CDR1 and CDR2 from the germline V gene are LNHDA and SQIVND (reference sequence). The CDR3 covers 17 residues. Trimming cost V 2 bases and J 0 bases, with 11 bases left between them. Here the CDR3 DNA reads TGTGCCAGTAGTATACAGCGGTCGAGCTCTGGGGCCAACGTCCTGACTTTC. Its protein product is CASSIQRSSSGANVLTF.

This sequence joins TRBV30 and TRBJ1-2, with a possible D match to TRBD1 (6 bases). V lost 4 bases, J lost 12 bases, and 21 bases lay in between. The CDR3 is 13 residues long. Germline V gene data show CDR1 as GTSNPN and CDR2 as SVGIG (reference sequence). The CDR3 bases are TGTGCCTGGAAGCAGGACCAGGGGTACTCTAACACCTTC. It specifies CAWKQDQGYSNTF.

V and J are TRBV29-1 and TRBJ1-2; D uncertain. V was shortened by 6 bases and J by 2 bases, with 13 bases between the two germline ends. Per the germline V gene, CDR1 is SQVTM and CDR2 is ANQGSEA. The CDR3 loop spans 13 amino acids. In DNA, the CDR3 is TGCAGCGTCGAACGACCGATGAACTATGGCTACACCTTC. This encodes CSVERPMNYGYTF.

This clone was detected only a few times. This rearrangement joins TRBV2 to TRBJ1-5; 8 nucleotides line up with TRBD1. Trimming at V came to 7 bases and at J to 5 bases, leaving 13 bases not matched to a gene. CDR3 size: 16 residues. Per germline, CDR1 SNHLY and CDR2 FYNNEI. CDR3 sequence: CASTPDRGLGYQPQHF. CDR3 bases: TGTGCCAGCACCCCCGACAGGGGTCTAGGATATCAGCCCCAGCATTTT.

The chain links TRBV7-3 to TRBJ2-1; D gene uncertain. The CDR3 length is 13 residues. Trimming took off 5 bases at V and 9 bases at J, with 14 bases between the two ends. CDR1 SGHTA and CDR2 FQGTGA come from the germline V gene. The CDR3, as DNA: TGTGCCAGCAGCCCCTCGCAGCTAGGTGAGCAGTTCTTC. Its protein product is CASSPSQLGEQFF.

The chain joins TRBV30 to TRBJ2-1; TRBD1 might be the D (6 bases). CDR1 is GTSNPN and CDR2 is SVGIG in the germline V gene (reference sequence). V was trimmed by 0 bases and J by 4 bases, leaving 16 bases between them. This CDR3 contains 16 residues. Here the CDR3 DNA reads TGTGCCTGGAGTGTACCCCCAGTGACAGGATACAATGAGCAGTTCTTC. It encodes CAWSVPPVTGYNEQFF. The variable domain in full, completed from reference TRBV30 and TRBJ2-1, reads SQTIHQWPATLVQPVGSPLSLECTVEGTSNPNLYWYRQAAGRGLQLLFYSVGIGQISSEVPQNLSASRPQDRQFILSSKKLLLSDSGFYLCAWSVPPVTGYNEQFFGPGTRLTVL.